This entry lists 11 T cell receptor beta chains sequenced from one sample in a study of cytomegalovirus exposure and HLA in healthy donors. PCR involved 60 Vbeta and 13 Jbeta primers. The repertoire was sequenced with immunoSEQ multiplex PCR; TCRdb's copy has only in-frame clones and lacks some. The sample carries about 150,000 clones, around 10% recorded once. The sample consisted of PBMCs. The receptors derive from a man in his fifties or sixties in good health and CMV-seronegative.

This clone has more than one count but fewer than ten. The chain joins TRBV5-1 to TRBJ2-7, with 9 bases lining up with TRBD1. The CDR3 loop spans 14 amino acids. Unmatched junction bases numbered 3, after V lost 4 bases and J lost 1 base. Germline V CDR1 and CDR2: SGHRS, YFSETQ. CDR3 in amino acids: CASSGGTGSYEQYF. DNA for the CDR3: TGCGCCAGCAGCGGAGGGACAGGGTCCTACGAGCAGTACTTC.

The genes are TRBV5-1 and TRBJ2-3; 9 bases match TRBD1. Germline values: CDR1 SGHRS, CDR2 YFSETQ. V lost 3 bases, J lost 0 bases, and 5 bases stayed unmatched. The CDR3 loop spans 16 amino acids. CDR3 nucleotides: TGCGCCAGCAGCTGGACAGGGGACAGTAGCACAGATACGCAGTATTTT. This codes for CASSWTGDSSTDTQYF.

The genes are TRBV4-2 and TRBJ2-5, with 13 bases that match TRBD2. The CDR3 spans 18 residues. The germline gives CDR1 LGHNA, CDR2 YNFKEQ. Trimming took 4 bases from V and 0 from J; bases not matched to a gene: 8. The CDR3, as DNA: TGTGCCAGCAGCCTTTCAGGGGGACTAGCGGGAAACCAAGAGACCCAGTACTTC. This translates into CASSLSGGLAGNQETQYF.

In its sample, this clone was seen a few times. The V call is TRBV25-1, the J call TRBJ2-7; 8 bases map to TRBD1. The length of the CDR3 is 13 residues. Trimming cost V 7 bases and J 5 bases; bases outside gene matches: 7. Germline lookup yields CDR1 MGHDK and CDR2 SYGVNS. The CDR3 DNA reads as TGTGCCAGCACACGACAGGGGCCCCACGAGCAGTACTTC. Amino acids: CASTRQGPHEQYF.

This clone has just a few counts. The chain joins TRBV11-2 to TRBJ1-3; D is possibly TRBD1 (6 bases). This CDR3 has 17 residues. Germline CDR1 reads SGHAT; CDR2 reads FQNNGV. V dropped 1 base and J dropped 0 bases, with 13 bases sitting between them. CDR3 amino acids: CASSLAGGGSSGNTIYF. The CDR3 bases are TGTGCCAGCAGCTTAGCGGGAGGGGGGAGCTCTGGAAACACCATATATTTT.

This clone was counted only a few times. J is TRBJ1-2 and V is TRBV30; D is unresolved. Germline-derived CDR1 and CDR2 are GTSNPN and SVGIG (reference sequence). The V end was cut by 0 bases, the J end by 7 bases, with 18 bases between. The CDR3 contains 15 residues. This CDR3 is CAWSVRQSGGSGYTF. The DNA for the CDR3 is TGTGCCTGGAGTGTAAGACAATCAGGAGGGTCTGGCTACACCTTC. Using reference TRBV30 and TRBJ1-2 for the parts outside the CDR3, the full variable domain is SQTIHQWPATLVQPVGSPLSLECTVEGTSNPNLYWYRQAAGRGLQLLFYSVGIGQISSEVPQNLSASRPQDRQFILSSKKLLLSDSGFYLCAWSVRQSGGSGYTFGSGTRLTVV.

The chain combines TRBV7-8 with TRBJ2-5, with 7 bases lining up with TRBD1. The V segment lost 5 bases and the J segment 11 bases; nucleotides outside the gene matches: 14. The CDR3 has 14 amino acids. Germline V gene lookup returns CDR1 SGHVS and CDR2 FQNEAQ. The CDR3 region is CASSGTGANGEQYF. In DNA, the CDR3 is TGTGCCAGCAGCGGTACAGGGGCTAACGGGGAGCAGTACTTC.

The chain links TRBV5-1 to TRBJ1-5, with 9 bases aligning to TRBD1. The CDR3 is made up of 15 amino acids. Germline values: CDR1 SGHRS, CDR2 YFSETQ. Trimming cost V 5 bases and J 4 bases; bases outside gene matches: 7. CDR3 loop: CASSPGGTGNQPQHF. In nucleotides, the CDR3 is TGCGCCAGCAGTCCGGGGGGGACAGGGAATCAGCCCCAGCATTTT.

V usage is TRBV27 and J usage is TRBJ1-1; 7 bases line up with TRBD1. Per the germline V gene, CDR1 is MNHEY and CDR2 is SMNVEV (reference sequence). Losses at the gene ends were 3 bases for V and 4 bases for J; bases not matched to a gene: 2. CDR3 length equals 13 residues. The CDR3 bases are TGTGCCAGCAGTTTCAACAGGGGCACTGAAGCTTTCTTT. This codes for CASSFNRGTEAFF.

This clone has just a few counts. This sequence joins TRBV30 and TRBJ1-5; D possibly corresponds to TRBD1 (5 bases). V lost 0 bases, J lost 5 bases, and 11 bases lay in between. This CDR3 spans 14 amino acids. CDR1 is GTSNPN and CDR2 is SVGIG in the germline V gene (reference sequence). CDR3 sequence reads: CAWSVGGEDQPQHF. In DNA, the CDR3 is TGTGCCTGGAGTGTTGGAGGGGAGGATCAGCCCCAGCATTTT.

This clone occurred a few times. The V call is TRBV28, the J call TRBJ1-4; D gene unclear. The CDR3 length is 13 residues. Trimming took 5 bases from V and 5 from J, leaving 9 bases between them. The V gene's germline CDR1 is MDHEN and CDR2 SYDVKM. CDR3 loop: CASSQIPNEKLFF. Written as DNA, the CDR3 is TGTGCCAGCAGTCAAATCCCCAATGAAAAACTGTTTTTT.